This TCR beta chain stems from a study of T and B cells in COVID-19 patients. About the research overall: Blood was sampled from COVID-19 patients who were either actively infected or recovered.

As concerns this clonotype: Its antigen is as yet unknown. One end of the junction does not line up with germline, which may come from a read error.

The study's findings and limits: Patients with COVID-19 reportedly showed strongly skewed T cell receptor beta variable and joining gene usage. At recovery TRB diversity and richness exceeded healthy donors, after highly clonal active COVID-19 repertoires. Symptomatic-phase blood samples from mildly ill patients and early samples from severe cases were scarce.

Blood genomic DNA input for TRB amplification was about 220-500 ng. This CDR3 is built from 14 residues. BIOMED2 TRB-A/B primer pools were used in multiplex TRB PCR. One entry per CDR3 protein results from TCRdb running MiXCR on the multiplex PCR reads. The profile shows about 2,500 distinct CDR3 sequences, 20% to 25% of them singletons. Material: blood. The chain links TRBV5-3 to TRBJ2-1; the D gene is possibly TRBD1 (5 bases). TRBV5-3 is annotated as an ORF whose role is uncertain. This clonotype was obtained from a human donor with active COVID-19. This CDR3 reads CASSLGVSQDEQFF. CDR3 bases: TGCGCCAGCAGCCTAGGGGTCTCGCAGGATGAGCAGTTCTTC.